This T cell receptor beta chain was identified during a study of human T cells and chemical hapten exposure (dated by TCRdb to the early 2020s). Describing the broader study: For sensitization, 2% DPC in acetone was applied to a roughly 2 cm by roughly 2 cm area of upper inner arm skin. Throughout the study period of 20 to 30 weeks, patients also received therapeutic DPC doses to the scalp every week. Patch testing was done on the upper back using Finn chambers containing 0.01% DPC, and results were scored after 6 days according to International Contact Dermatitis Research Group standards. Alopecia areata with under or over 50% scalp involvement, alopecia totalis and alopecia universalis were represented in the patient cohort, which was mostly female. The libraries were sequenced as a pool, and the TCR yield per sample differed mostly because of small variations in library volumes within the pool. Peripheral blood TCR repertoire changes were tracked in vivo in alopecia patients during primary and secondary sensitization to the hapten diphenylcyclopropenone (DPC). Blood samples were taken from patients before sensitization (week 0) and at 2, 6 and about 24 weeks after DPC sensitization. Roughly 30 alopecia patients provided blood for TCR sequencing at one to four time points (pre-sensitization, 2, 6 and 24 weeks). On the study overall, not on this receptor specifically: Repeated subsampling changed both the strength of the expansion versus patch-test correlation and the threshold at which the correlation became significant. DPC sensitization did not change the number of TCRs with a frequency above 1 in 1000, and there was no evidence of changes in global repertoire structure. Patch test score was positively correlated with the number of PT1 expanded TCRs, with significance at thresholds 8, 16 and 32 but not at 4. Expanded TCRs formed significantly more large CDR3 similarity clusters than pre-sensitization or healthy control sets, consistent with antigen-driven responses. Alopecia, a presumed autoimmune disease, was present in all patients, so the immune response of the patients might differ from that of healthy individuals.

Receptors were amplified or captured by RACE. The sequencer was a NextSeq 500. Library preparation attached unique molecular identifiers to individual cDNA molecules for quantitative, reproducible TCR counting. Each blood RNA sample was used to sequence both TCR alpha and TCR beta chains. Turning to the authors' computational methods: A median of roughly 98,000 TCRs per sample was observed, with a range of roughly 23,224 to 700,000. V, J and CDR3 annotation of the TCR reads was performed with the Decombinator software suite. To make PS versus PT1 abundance plots, every sample was subsampled to the same number of TCRs (28,000). TCRs were defined as expanded if absent before sensitization and observed at least eight times at the 2-week time point. The public reads were run again by TCRdb, first through fastp at Q25 and then through MiXCR, and only productive beta chains were kept. CDR3 protein duplicates are merged, each entry listing the most common genes and DNA. These V and J calls rely on TCRdb rather than the paper's analysis. The sample table lists about 82,000 distinct CDR3 sequences, about an eighth of them with a count of one. The top ten constitute under 6% of the sample.

In regard to this clonotype: Its recognized antigen is unknown. There are no base qualities to consult, and no much larger clone falls within one base.

Taken from the germline V gene, the CDR1 and CDR2 loops are SGHRS and YFSETQ. V loses 0 bases, J loses 5 bases, and the germline ends lie 12 bases apart. The cysteine opens and the phenylalanine closes a CDR3 of 15 amino acids. The CDR3 DNA has 45 bases and is translated from base 1. In the paper's terms, the time point label means: patch test 3, about 24 weeks after DPC sensitization. The treatment or condition label of this sample denotes: therapeutic diphenylcyclopropenone sensitization with weekly scalp DPC. Blood at each patch-test visit was drawn before the patch test was applied. Patients were eligible if aged 18 to 70, diagnosed with alopecia and judged suitable for DPC therapy, and pregnant patients were excluded. Total RNA was isolated from unfractionated whole blood collected in Tempus Blood RNA tubes.

This TCR derives from a woman aged 45 to 65 with alopecia areata. Some clones in this sample may be carry-over from other donors' samples. The sample consisted of whole blood, taken in connection with sensitization to the hapten diphenylcyclopropenone (DPC). Here the chain combines TRBV5-1 and TRBJ2-1; possibly the D gene is TRBD2, per 5 matching bases. The DNA is as follows: TGCGCCAGCAGCTTGGCCGTTAGCGTCGACAATGAGCAGTTCTTC. Its product reads: CASSLAVSVDNEQFF.